A single sample gave rise to the 30 T cell receptor beta chains below, sequenced in a study of blood T cell repertoires in COVID-19. Profiled with immunoSEQ multiplex PCR; TCRdb holds only in-frame clones, not every one. Here the sample spans 100,000 to 110,000 clones, under 90% being singletons. The sequenced sample was peripheral blood. The receptors were sampled from a human donor in a cohort sampled during active COVID-19.

The chain links TRBV27 to TRBJ1-2; the D is unclear. Germline V CDR1 and CDR2: MNHEY, SMNVEV (reference sequence). The length of the CDR3 is 13 residues. V was shortened by 4 bases and J by 1 base, with 7 bases between the two germline ends. The CDR3 nucleotides are TGTGCCAGCAGTTATCACAATAACTATGGCTACACCTTC. Residues: CASSYHNNYGYTF.

The chain combines TRBV4-1 with TRBJ2-5, with TRBD2 identical over 7 bases. The germline CDR1 and CDR2 sequences are MGHRA and YSYEKL. The trim removed 0 bases at V and 1 base at J, leaving 2 bases unmatched. CDR3 length: 15 residues. The CDR3 here is CASSQEGGGQETQYF. DNA for the CDR3: TGCGCCAGCAGCCAAGAGGGCGGGGGCCAAGAGACCCAGTACTTC.

The V gene is TRBV7-8, the J gene TRBJ2-3, with D possibly being TRBD2 (6 bases). Germline CDR1 and CDR2: SGHVS and FQNEAQ. V lost 5 bases to trimming and J lost 2 bases, with 14 bases between them. The CDR3 consists of 15 residues. The CDR3 DNA reads TGTGCCAGCAGCCCAGTGGGCGGGACCACAGATACGCAGTATTTT. Protein sequence: CASSPVGGTTDTQYF.

V usage is TRBV28 and J usage is TRBJ1-5, with unresolved D. The CDR3 is 14 amino acids. V shed 10 bases and J shed 7 bases, with 20 bases lying between them. Germline V gene data show CDR1 as MDHEN and CDR2 as SYDVKM. The CDR3 region has the DNA TGTGCCACCTCGCGACCCGGGATCCCCCAGCCCCAGCATTTT. Its translation is CATSRPGIPQPQHF.

The chain couples TRBV6-6 to TRBJ2-3; 11 bases are shared with TRBD2. Trimming took 7 bases from V and 9 from J; bases not matched to a gene: 12. The CDR3 length is 15 residues. Germline values: CDR1 MNHNY, CDR2 SVGAGI (reference sequence). The CDR3 spells CASTSELAGEGTQYF. CDR3 DNA: TGTGCCAGCACTAGCGAACTAGCGGGAGAAGGCACGCAGTATTTT.

The V call is TRBV15, the J call TRBJ1-4; D is perhaps TRBD1 (5 bases). Trimming removed 3 bases from V and 0 bases from J, with 11 bases in between. Germline CDR1 LNHNV, CDR2 YYDKDF (reference sequence). The CDR3 is made up of 16 amino acids. The DNA for the CDR3 is TGTGCCACCAGCAGGGTCTCGACAGCAACTAATGAAAAACTGTTTTTT. It translates to CATSRVSTATNEKLFF.

This clone has only a few counts. Written as DNA, the CDR3 is TGCGCCAGCAGCCGCGGACTAGGGGACAATGAGCAGTTCTTC. Residues: CASSRGLGDNEQFF. The gene calls are TRBV5-1 and TRBJ2-1; 7 nucleotides align to TRBD2. Germline values: CDR1 SGHRS, CDR2 YFSETQ. V was clipped by 4 bases and J by 5 bases; unmatched bases: 6. The CDR3 runs to 14 residues. The variable domain in full, with the rest retrieved from reference TRBV5-1 and TRBJ2-1, is KAGVTQTPRYLIKTRGQQVTLSCSPISGHRSVSWYQQTPGQGLQFLFEYFSETQRNKGNFPGRFSGRQFSNSRSEMNVSTLELGDSALYLCASSRGLGDNEQFFGPGTRLTVL.

A note on this clone: The same CDR3 arises from other DNA sequences in this sample as well. The chain uses TRBV7-9 and TRBJ1-2; D not certain. CDR3 length: 14 amino acids. Germline CDR1 is SEHNR and CDR2 is FQNEAQ (reference sequence). Trimming took off 4 bases at V and 2 bases at J, with 11 bases between the two ends. DNA for the CDR3: TGTGCCAGCAGCTCCTTGACTGAGAACTATGGCTACACCTTC. It translates to CASSSLTENYGYTF.

The chain couples TRBV5-1 to TRBJ1-5, with 9 bases fitting TRBD1. CDR3 size: 16 residues. CDR1 SGHRS and CDR2 YFSETQ come from the germline V gene. V trimming: 0 bases; J trimming: 3 bases; junction bases outside the gene matches: 4. This chain's CDR3 is CASSLEGTGNNQPQHF. CDR3 sequence (DNA): TGCGCCAGCAGCTTGGAGGGGACAGGGAACAATCAGCCCCAGCATTTT.

The chain combines TRBV19 with TRBJ1-5; TRBD1 aligns across 9 bases. The length of the CDR3 is 15 residues. Trimming at V came to 4 bases and at J to 2 bases, leaving 3 bases not matched to a gene. The germline V gene encodes CDR1 LNHDA and CDR2 SQIVND (reference sequence). CDR3 loop: CASSSWTGGNQPQHF. CDR3 bases: TGTGCCAGTAGTAGTTGGACAGGGGGCAATCAGCCCCAGCATTTT.

This chain joins TRBV19 and TRBJ2-6; weak D call: TRBD1 (6 bases). CDR3 length: 15 residues. V was cut by 5 bases and J by 2 bases, with 10 bases left in between. The germline CDR1 and CDR2 sequences are LNHDA and SQIVND (reference sequence). The CDR3: CASSSQGAGANVLTF. DNA for the CDR3: TGTGCCAGTAGTTCACAGGGAGCTGGGGCCAACGTCCTGACTTTC. Full variable domain (remainder filled in from reference TRBV19 and TRBJ2-6): DGGITQSPKYLFRKEGQNVTLSCEQNLNHDAMYWYRQDPGQGLRLIYYSQIVNDFQKGDIAEGYSVSREKKESFPLTVTSAQKNPTAFYLCASSSQGAGANVLTFGAGSRLTVL.

This rearrangement joins TRBV6-5 to TRBJ2-2; TRBD2 matches at 8 bases. The CDR3 consists of 13 residues. Germline CDR1 is MNHEY and CDR2 is SVGAGI. V shed 10 bases, J shed 1 base, and the junction held 2 bases outside the gene matches. CDR3 region: CAISGGNTGELFF. CDR3 DNA: TGTGCCATAAGCGGGGGGAACACCGGGGAGCTGTTTTTT.

This chain links TRBV29-1 with TRBJ2-3, with 14 positions matching TRBD2. CDR1 is SQVTM and CDR2 is ANQGSEA in the germline V gene. The CDR3 consists of 17 residues. The V and J ends lost 4 bases and 0 bases, in that order; junction bases with no gene match: 6. This CDR3 is CSVGGLAGVLSTDTQYF. In DNA form, the CDR3 reads TGCAGCGTTGGGGGACTAGCGGGGGTCCTTAGCACAGATACGCAGTATTTT.

This clone has only a few counts. The chain's CDR3 is CASGDNTEAFF. The DNA of the CDR3 is TGTGCCAGCGGAGACAACACTGAAGCTTTCTTT. The gene calls are TRBV3-1 (or the pseudogene TRBV3-2) and TRBJ1-1; D is unclear. The germline V gene has CDR1 LGHDT and CDR2 YNNKEL (reference sequence). CDR3 length equals 11 residues. V lost 8 bases and J 2 bases, leaving 6 bases between the germline ends.

The V call is TRBV30, the J call TRBJ1-6; D is unclear. V lost 0 bases to trimming and J lost 7 bases, with 19 bases between them. The V gene's germline CDR1 is GTSNPN and CDR2 SVGIG (reference sequence). The CDR3 totals 17 residues. The CDR3 reads CAWSVTPPATINSPLHF. CDR3 DNA sequence: TGTGCCTGGAGTGTAACCCCTCCTGCCACAATCAATTCACCCCTCCACTTT.

The V gene is TRBV5-1, the J gene TRBJ2-3; 9 bases are shared with TRBD2. Trimming at V came to 5 bases and at J to 2 bases, leaving 18 bases not matched to a gene. Looked up from germline, CDR1 is SGHRS and CDR2 is YFSETQ. The CDR3 extends over 19 amino acids. The chain's CDR3 is CASSSPAGAGGPLTDTQYF. The DNA of the CDR3 is TGCGCCAGCAGTTCCCCCGCCGGGGCGGGAGGGCCCCTCACAGATACGCAGTATTTT.

V gene TRBV3-1 (or the pseudogene TRBV3-2) combines with J gene TRBJ2-5; 8 bases are shared with TRBD2. CDR3 length equals 17 residues. J was trimmed by 5 bases and V by 1 base; bases with no gene match: 12. Germline CDR1 reads LGHDT; CDR2 reads YNNKEL (reference sequence). CDR3 DNA: TGTGCCAGCAGCCAAGTTCGACTAGCGACACCATGGGAGACCCAGTACTTC. It yields the protein CASSQVRLATPWETQYF.

The chain links TRBV6-5 to TRBJ2-7; TRBD1 matches 10 bases. The length of the CDR3 is 14 residues. Germline V gene sequence: CDR1 MNHEY, CDR2 SVGAGI. V dropped 6 bases and J dropped 3; count of bases not matched to a gene: 5. The CDR3 region has the DNA TGTGCCAGCAGCCGACAGGGGGCTTTCTACGAGCAGTACTTC. As protein: CASSRQGAFYEQYF.

The chain has TRBV11-2 and TRBJ2-5; 10 bases agree with TRBD2. There are 13 residues in the CDR3. CDR1 is SGHAT, CDR2 FQNNGV, per germline. V shed 5 bases, J shed 5 bases, and the junction held 2 bases outside the gene matches. CDR3 sequence (DNA): TGTGCCAGCAGCCTGGGACTAGCGGAGACCCAGTACTTC. Translation: CASSLGLAETQYF.

J is TRBJ2-1 and V is TRBV4-3; 7 bases fit TRBD1. The CDR3 has 15 residues. Germline V lookup: CDR1 LGHNA, CDR2 YSLEER. V trimming: 0 bases; J trimming: 7 bases; junction bases outside the gene matches: 6. The CDR3 coding sequence is TGCGCCAGCAGCCAAGAAACAGGGGAATGGAATGAGCAGTTCTTC. Residues: CASSQETGEWNEQFF.

The V call is TRBV7-2, the J call TRBJ2-7, with D unclear. Trimming removed 6 bases from V and 3 bases from J, with 9 bases in between. The CDR3 has 12 residues. From germline, CDR1 is SGHTA and CDR2 FQGNSA. CDR3: CASSRTVYEQYF. In DNA, the CDR3 is TGTGCCAGCAGTCGAACAGTCTACGAGCAGTACTTC.

The rearrangement links TRBV21-1 to TRBJ2-2; the D call of TRBD1 is as the table states it, not checked on the DNA. TRBV21-1 is a pseudogene locus. There are 17 residues in the CDR3. CDR3 DNA: TGTGCCAGCAGCAAAGATTTGCGACAATCGGAAACCGGGGAGCTGTTTTTT. It translates to CASSKDLRQSETGELFF.

The chain carries TRBV6-5 and TRBJ1-5, with D possibly being TRBD1 (6 bases). The germline V gene has CDR1 MNHEY and CDR2 SVGAGI. The CDR3 sequence is 14 residues long. V gave up 6 bases and J gave up 6 bases, with 15 bases separating them. The CDR3 reads CASSPGAGSQPQHF. CDR3 DNA: TGTGCCAGCAGCCCAGGGGCAGGCTCTCAGCCCCAGCATTTT.

The chain combines TRBV6-6 with TRBJ2-7; D unresolved. The CDR3 is 13 amino acids. Trimming took 6 bases from V and 0 from J, leaving 9 bases between them. Germline V gives CDR1 MNHNY, CDR2 SVGAGI (reference sequence). As DNA, the CDR3 is TGTGCCAGCAGCGTGTTCAGCTCCTACGAGCAGTACTTC. It translates to CASSVFSSYEQYF.

The chain employs TRBV4-3 and TRBJ2-5; TRBD2 aligns across 11 bases. Germline V gene lookup returns CDR1 LGHNA and CDR2 YSLEER. This CDR3 has 16 amino acids. V gave up 1 base and J gave up 2 bases; unmatched junction bases: 3. The CDR3 DNA follows: TGCGCCAGCAGCCAAGCTCTAGCGGGGGGACAAGAGACCCAGTACTTC. Its protein product is CASSQALAGGQETQYF.

The chain recombines TRBV4-3 with TRBJ1-4, with 9 bases aligning to TRBD1. CDR1 and CDR2 (germline): LGHNA, YSLEER. The trim removed 0 bases at V and 5 bases at J, leaving 16 bases unmatched. This CDR3 is 20 amino acids long. The CDR3 here is CASSQDSPRGTGGENEKLFF. As DNA, the CDR3 is TGCGCCAGCAGCCAAGATAGCCCTCGAGGAACAGGGGGCGAGAATGAAAAACTGTTTTTT.

V gene TRBV6-2 or TRBV6-3 combines with J gene TRBJ2-3; 7 bases map to TRBD1. V gave up 2 bases and J gave up 0 bases; unmatched junction bases: 5. Germline CDR1 reads MNHEY; CDR2 reads SVGEGT. The CDR3 has 16 amino acids. Written as DNA, the CDR3 is TGTGCCAGCAGTTACACGGGGACAGTTAGCACAGATACGCAGTATTTT. Translated: CASSYTGTVSTDTQYF.

This chain joins TRBV11-3 and TRBJ2-1; possible D gene TRBD1, 6 bases. The CDR3 has 14 residues. Germline V gene data show CDR1 as SGHNT and CDR2 as YENEEA. V gave up 3 bases and J gave up 5 bases, with 11 bases separating them. In DNA form, the CDR3 reads TGTGCCAGCAGCTTGACAGGTCCCCACAATGAGCAGTTCTTC. Its translation: CASSLTGPHNEQFF.

This chain joins TRBV19 and TRBJ2-3; possible D gene TRBD1, 5 bases. V was clipped by 6 bases and J by 6 bases, with 13 bases between them. CDR3 length equals 13 residues. Germline values: CDR1 LNHDA, CDR2 SQIVND (reference sequence). In DNA, the CDR3 is TGTGCCAGTAGCCCCAGGGTGAAGGATACGCAGTATTTT. Protein sequence: CASSPRVKDTQYF.

V and J are TRBV7-2 and TRBJ2-7, with D maybe TRBD2 (6 bases). The CDR3 runs to 13 residues. Germline V gene sequence: CDR1 SGHTA, CDR2 FQGNSA. V gave up 6 bases and J gave up 6 bases, with 15 bases separating them. The CDR3 bases are TGTGCCAGCAGTTCGGGGGTGGAGGTCGAGCAGTACTTC. Translation gives CASSSGVEVEQYF. Filled out from reference TRBV7-2 and TRBJ2-7, the complete variable domain reads GAGVSQSPSNKVTEKGKDVELRCDPISGHTALYWYRQSLGQGLEFLIYFQGNSAPDKSGLPSDRFSAERTGGSVSTLTIQRTQQEDSAVYLCASSSGVEVEQYFGPGTRLTVT.